A selection of T cell receptor beta chains follows, all from one sample in a study of blood T cell repertoires in COVID-19. Some clones are missing from TCRdb's copy, which holds only in-frame ones; the method was immunoSEQ multiplex PCR. The profile covers fewer than 350,000 clones, with 85% appearing a single time and around 2% taken by the ten largest. The sample taken for sequencing was PBMCs or T cells enriched from blood (not recorded which). Every receptor here comes from a woman younger than 45 who had been exposed to COVID-19. The CDR3 runs from the conserved cysteine through the conserved F or W. The D gene is left open where the match is weak. Expanded clones are given a class, and other clones once, few, many or no size at all.

J,D,size,V,CDR3,DNA
TRBJ2-7,NA,few,TRBV2,CASSSLDYEQYF,TGTGCCAGCAGTTCTCTAGACTACGAGCAGTACTTC
TRBJ2-1,TRBD2,NA,TRBV5-4,CASSLISSGRDYNEQFF,TGTGCCAGCAGCTTGATATCTAGCGGGAGGGACTACAATGAGCAGTTCTTC
TRBJ1-2,NA,NA,TRBV7-6,CASSPAGGGYGYTF,TGTGCCAGCAGTCCAGCGGGGGGCGGCTATGGCTACACCTTC
TRBJ1-2,NA,once,TRBV30,CAWSVRWSDGYTF,TGTGCCTGGAGTGTAAGGTGGAGTGATGGCTACACCTTC
TRBJ1-2,NA,NA,TRBV28,CASRRSGGSGGYGYTF,TGTGCCAGCAGGCGAAGCGGGGGCTCGGGGGGGTATGGCTACACCTTC
TRBJ1-1,NA,once,TRBV18,CASSLNREDTEAFF,TGTGCCAGCTCACTAAACAGGGAAGACACTGAAGCTTTCTTT
TRBJ1-2,TRBD1,NA,TRBV27,CASRREGANYGYTF,TGTGCCAGCAGACGCGAGGGGGCGAACTATGGCTACACCTTC
TRBJ1-2,NA,NA,TRBV7-2,CASSFRDYGYTF,TGTGCCAGCAGCTTCCGGGACTATGGCTACACCTTC
TRBJ2-3,TRBD2,NA,TRBV4-1,CASSRMGSGGAEDTQYF,TGCGCCAGCAGCCGGATGGGAAGCGGGGGGGCAGAAGATACGCAGTATTTT
TRBJ1-2,TRBD1,NA,TRBV28,CASSSRTGNLGYTF,TGTGCCAGCAGTTCCAGGACAGGGAATCTCGGCTACACCTTC
TRBJ2-5,NA,NA,TRBV29-1,CSVVRGQETQYF,TGCAGCGTTGTCAGGGGCCAAGAGACCCAGTACTTC
TRBJ1-6,TRBD1,NA,TRBV9,CASSASTGANSPLHF,TGTGCCAGCAGCGCATCGACAGGGGCGAATTCACCCCTCCACTTT
TRBJ1-3,TRBD1,many,TRBV6-5,CASSRTGRSGNTIYF,TGTGCCAGCAGCCGGACAGGTCGCTCTGGAAACACCATATATTTT
TRBJ2-7,NA,NA,TRBV5-3,CARSAGITYEQYF,TGTGCCAGAAGCGCAGGGATTACCTACGAGCAGTACTTC
TRBJ2-7,TRBD1,few,TRBV7-9,CASSLIGGTGSYEQYF,TGTGCCAGCAGCTTAATAGGGGGGACAGGGTCCTACGAGCAGTACTTC
TRBJ2-5,TRBD1,few,TRBV7-9,CASSLGDSWQETQYF,TGTGCCAGCAGCTTAGGGGACAGTTGGCAAGAGACCCAGTACTTC
TRBJ2-7,TRBD2,NA,TRBV28,CASSILADLNF,TGTGCCAGCAGTATACTAGCGGACCTCAACTTC
TRBJ2-7,NA,NA,TRBV28,CASSTSPYEQYF,TGTGCCAGCAGTACTAGCCCCTACGAGCAGTACTTC
TRBJ1-2,TRBD1,once,TRBV7-8,CASSELGQGIGGYTF,TGTGCCAGCAGCGAATTGGGACAGGGAATAGGTGGCTACACCTTC
TRBJ1-1,TRBD1,NA,TRBV18,CASSPDRREAFF,TGTGCCAGCTCACCGGACAGGCGTGAAGCTTTCTTT
TRBJ2-7,NA,NA,TRBV7-9,CASGEGVNYEQYF,TGTGCCAGCGGAGAGGGGGTGAACTACGAGCAGTACTTC
TRBJ2-1,NA,NA,TRBV14,CASSRGTDYNEQFF,TGTGCCAGCAGCCGGGGCACAGACTACAATGAGCAGTTCTTC
TRBJ1-2,NA,NA,TRBV7-3,CASSPKVGDTYGYTF,TGTGCCAGCAGCCCTAAGGTGGGGGACACGTATGGCTACACCTTC
TRBJ2-2,NA,NA,TRBV5-8,CASSLYSGTNTGELFF,TGTGCCAGCAGCTTGTACAGCGGTACGAACACCGGGGAGCTGTTTTTT
TRBJ2-7,TRBD1,NA,TRBV4-1,CASSQATGGIDEQYF,TGCGCCAGCAGCCAAGCCACAGGGGGCATCGACGAGCAGTACTTC
TRBJ2-5,TRBD2,once,TRBV19,CASSPRTSGSETQYF,TGTGCCAGTAGTCCCCGGACTAGCGGGAGCGAGACCCAGTACTTC
TRBJ2-3,NA,NA,TRBV28,CVSKGPGTDTQYF,TGTGTCTCGAAGGGGCCCGGTACAGATACGCAGTATTTT
TRBJ2-3,TRBD1,NA,TRBV29-1,CSVAIGRDSSTDTQYF,TGCAGCGTTGCGATTGGTAGGGACAGTAGCACAGATACGCAGTATTTT
TRBJ2-7,TRBD2,NA,TRBV28,CASSDGGAYEQYF,TGTGCCAGCAGCGACGGGGGGGCCTACGAGCAGTACTTC
TRBJ2-1,NA,NA,TRBV4-2,CASSQGRGLVKYNEQFF,TGTGCCAGCAGCCAAGGACGTGGACTGGTGAAATACAATGAGCAGTTCTTC
TRBJ2-3,NA,NA,TRBV6-5,CASSLIGRGWYF,TGTGCCAGCAGCCTCATCGGGCGAGGGTGGTATTTT
TRBJ1-1,NA,NA,TRBV7-9,CASSWTVEAFF,TGTGCCAGCAGCTGGACAGTTGAAGCTTTCTTT
TRBJ1-2,NA,NA,TRBV28,CASSFNRGAYGYTF,TGTGCCAGCAGTTTTAATCGGGGGGCCTATGGCTACACCTTC
TRBJ1-1,NA,once,TRBV9,CASSVDGQNTLNTEAFF,TGTGCCAGCAGCGTTGATGGACAGAACACTTTGAACACTGAAGCTTTCTTT
TRBJ1-6,TRBD1,NA,TRBV30,CAWTFRQGTLSPLHF,TGTGCCTGGACCTTTAGACAGGGAACCCTGTCACCCCTCCACTTT
TRBJ1-3,NA,NA,TRBV12-5,CASGLASTSYF,TGTGCTAGTGGTTTGGCCTCGACATCGTATTTT
TRBJ2-7,TRBD1,NA,TRBV5-1,CASSSGRGPYEQYF,TGCGCCAGCAGCAGTGGCAGGGGGCCATACGAGCAGTACTTC
TRBJ1-5,NA,NA,TRBV30,CAWAPEVSNQPQHF,TGTGCCTGGGCCCCGGAGGTGTCGAATCAGCCCCAGCATTTT
TRBJ1-5,NA,few,TRBV19,CATLSMTSMSNQPQHF,TGTGCAACTCTCTCGATGACTTCTATGAGCAATCAGCCCCAGCATTTT
TRBJ2-7,NA,NA,TRBV7-6,CASSLASGVGSEQYF,TGTGCCAGCAGCTTAGCGTCGGGAGTAGGCTCCGAGCAGTACTTC
TRBJ1-6,NA,NA,TRBV10-3,CAISEGQGSDSPLHF,TGTGCCATCAGTGAGGGGCAGGGGTCGGATTCACCCCTCCACTTT
TRBJ1-1,NA,NA,TRBV12-3/TRBV12-4,CASSFSEGAEAFF,TGTGCCAGCAGTTTTAGCGAGGGGGCTGAAGCTTTCTTT
TRBJ2-4,NA,NA,TRBV28,CASSLKTVAKNIQYF,TGTGCCAGCAGTTTAAAGACAGTAGCCAAAAACATTCAGTACTTC